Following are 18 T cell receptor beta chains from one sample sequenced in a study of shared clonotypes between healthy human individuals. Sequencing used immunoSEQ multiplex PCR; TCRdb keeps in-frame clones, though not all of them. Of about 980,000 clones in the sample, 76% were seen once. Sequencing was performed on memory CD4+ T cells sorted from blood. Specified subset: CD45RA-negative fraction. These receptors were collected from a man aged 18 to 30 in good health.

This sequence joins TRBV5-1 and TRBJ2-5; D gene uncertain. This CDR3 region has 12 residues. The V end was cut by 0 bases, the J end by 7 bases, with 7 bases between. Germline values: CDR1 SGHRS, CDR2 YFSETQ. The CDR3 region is CASSLGKGTQYF. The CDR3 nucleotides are TGCGCCAGCAGCTTGGGGAAAGGGACCCAGTACTTC.

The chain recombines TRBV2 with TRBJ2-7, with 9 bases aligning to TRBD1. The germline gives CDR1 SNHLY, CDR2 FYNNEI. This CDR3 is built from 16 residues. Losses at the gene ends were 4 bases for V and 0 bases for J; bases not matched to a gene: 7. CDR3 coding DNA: TGTGCCAGCAGTGGGGTCGGGACAGGGCCCTCCTACGAGCAGTACTTC. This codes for CASSGVGTGPSYEQYF.

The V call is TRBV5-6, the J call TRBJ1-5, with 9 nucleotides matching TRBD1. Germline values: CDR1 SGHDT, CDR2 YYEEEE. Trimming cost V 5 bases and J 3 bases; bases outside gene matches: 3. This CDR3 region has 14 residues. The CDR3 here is CASSRTGVNQPQHF. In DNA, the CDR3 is TGTGCCAGCAGTCGGACAGGGGTCAATCAGCCCCAGCATTTT.

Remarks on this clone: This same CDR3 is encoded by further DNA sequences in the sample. The CDR3 protein is CASSLSETQYF. For the CDR3, the DNA is TGCGCCAGCAGCTTGTCTGAGACCCAGTACTTC. The J gene is TRBJ2-5, the V gene TRBV5-1; D is ambiguous. The CDR3 loop spans 11 amino acids. The germline V and J ends were trimmed by 1 base and 5 bases, with 3 bases remaining between them. Germline V gene lookup returns CDR1 SGHRS and CDR2 YFSETQ.

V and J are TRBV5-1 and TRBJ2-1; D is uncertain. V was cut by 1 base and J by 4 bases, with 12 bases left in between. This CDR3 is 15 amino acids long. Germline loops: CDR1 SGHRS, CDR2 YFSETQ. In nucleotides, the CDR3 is TGCGCCAGCAGCTTGATACGGGCAGGTTACAATGAGCAGTTCTTC. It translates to CASSLIRAGYNEQFF. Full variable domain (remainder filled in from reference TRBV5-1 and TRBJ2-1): KAGVTQTPRYLIKTRGQQVTLSCSPISGHRSVSWYQQTPGQGLQFLFEYFSETQRNKGNFPGRFSGRQFSNSRSEMNVSTLELGDSALYLCASSLIRAGYNEQFFGPGTRLTVL.

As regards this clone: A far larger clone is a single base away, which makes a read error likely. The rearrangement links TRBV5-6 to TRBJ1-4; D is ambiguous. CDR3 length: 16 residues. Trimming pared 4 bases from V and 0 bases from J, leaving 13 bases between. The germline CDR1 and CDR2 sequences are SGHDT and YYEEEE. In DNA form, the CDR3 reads TGTGCCAGCAGCACGTATCGGGCAGCAACTAATGAAAAACTGTTTTTT. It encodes CASSTYRAATNEKLFF.

CDR3 residues: CASSPNQGDTQYF. For the CDR3, the DNA is TGTGCCAGCTCACCAAACCAGGGGGATACGCAGTATTTT. J is TRBJ2-3 and V is TRBV18; perhaps TRBD1 as D (6 bases). The CDR3 is 13 amino acids. Germline V gene lookup returns CDR1 KGHSH and CDR2 LQKENI. V was pared by 2 bases and J by 6 bases, with 9 bases between.

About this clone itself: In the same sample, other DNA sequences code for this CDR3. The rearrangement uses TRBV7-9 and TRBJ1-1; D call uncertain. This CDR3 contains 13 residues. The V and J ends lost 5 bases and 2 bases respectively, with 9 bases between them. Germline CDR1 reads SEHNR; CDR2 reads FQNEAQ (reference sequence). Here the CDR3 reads CASSTTANTEAFF. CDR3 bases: TGTGCCAGCAGCACCACAGCTAACACTGAAGCTTTCTTT.

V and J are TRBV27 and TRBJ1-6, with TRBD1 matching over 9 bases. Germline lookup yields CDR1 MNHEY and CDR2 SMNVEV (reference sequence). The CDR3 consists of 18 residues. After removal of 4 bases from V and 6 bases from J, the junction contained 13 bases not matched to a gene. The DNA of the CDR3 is TGTGCCAGCAGTTCCTCGGGACAGGGAATTAAGTTTAATTCACCCCTCCACTTT. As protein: CASSSSGQGIKFNSPLHF.

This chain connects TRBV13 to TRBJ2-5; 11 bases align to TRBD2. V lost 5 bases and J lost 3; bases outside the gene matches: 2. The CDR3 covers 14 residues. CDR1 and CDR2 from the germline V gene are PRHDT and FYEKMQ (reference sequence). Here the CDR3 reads CASSKLAGEETQYF. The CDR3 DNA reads TGTGCCAGCAGCAAACTAGCGGGGGAAGAGACCCAGTACTTC.

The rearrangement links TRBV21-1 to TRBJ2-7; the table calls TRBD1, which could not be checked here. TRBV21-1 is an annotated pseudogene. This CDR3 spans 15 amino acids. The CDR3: CASTHAPRQSYEQYF. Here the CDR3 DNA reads TGTGCCAGCACCCACGCACCCAGGCAGTCCTACGAGCAGTACTTC.

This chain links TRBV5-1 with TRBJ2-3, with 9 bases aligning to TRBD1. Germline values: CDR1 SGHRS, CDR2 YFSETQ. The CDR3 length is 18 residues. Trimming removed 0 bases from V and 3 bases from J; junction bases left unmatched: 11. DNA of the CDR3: TGCGCCAGCAGCTTGGTTGGGACAGGGAGAGGTCGAACAGATACGCAGTATTTT. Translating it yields CASSLVGTGRGRTDTQYF.

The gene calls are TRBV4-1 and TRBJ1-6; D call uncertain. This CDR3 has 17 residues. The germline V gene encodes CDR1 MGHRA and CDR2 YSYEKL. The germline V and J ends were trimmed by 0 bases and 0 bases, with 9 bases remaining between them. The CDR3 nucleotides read TGCGCCAGCAGCCAAGATGAATACAGCTCCTATAATTCACCCCTCCACTTT. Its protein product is CASSQDEYSSYNSPLHF.

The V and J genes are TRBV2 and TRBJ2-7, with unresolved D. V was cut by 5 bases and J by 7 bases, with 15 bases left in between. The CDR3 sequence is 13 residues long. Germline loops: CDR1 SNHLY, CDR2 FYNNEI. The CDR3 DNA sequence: TGTGCCAGCAGTCTCGTTGGCATGATAGAGCAGTACTTC. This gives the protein CASSLVGMIEQYF.

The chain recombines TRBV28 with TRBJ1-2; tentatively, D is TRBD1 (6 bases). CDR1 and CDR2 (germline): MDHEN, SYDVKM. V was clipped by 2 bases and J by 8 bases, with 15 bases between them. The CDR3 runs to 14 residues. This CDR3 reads CASSLPAGAEGYTF. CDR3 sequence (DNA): TGTGCCAGCAGTTTACCCGCGGGGGCTGAAGGCTACACCTTC.

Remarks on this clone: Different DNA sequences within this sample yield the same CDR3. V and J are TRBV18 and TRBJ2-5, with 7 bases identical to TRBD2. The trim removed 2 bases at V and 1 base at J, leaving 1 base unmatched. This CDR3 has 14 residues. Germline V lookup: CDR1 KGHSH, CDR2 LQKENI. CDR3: CASSPAGVQETQYF. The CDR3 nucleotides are TGTGCCAGCTCACCAGCGGGGGTCCAAGAGACCCAGTACTTC.

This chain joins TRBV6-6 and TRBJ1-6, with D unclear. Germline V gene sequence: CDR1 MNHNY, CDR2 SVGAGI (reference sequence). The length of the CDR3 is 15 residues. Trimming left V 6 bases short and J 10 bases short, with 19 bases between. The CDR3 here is CASRTAQEIYSPLHF. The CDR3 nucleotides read TGTGCCAGCAGAACCGCTCAGGAGATTTACTCACCCCTCCACTTT.

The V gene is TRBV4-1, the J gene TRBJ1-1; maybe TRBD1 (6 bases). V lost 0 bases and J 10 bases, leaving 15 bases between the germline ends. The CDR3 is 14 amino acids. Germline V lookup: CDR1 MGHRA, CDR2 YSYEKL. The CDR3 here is CASSQEGWGAGAFF. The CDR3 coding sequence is TGCGCCAGCAGCCAAGAAGGCTGGGGGGCCGGAGCTTTCTTT.